This T cell receptor (beta chain) derives from a study of T-cell reconstitution after alpha-beta-depleted transplantation in children. Comments on this clonotype: No antigen is known for it. A junction end diverges from the germline sequence, so it may reflect a read error.

Germline V gives CDR1 SGHDT, CDR2 YYEEEE. The CDR3 consists of 12 residues. Molecular barcoding with unique molecular identifiers was used for the TCRbeta library. MiXCR, run by TCRdb on the PCR reads, gives a single entry per CDR3 protein. The table has 500,000 to 650,000 distinct CDR3 sequences, approximately 10% seen once; the top ten hold 13% to 15%. Study-wide findings and caveats: Once a year had passed after transplant, T-cell counts and diversity came mostly from newly produced T cells. At around two months after transplant, the alpha-beta T cells were reportedly derived from several hundred expanded clones that came from non-depleted graft cells.

This receptor was identified in a female patient aged 2-10 years who had a stem cell transplant for aplastic anemia, so the T cells may come from the graft donor. This chain connects TRBV5-6 to TRBJ2-1; D is ambiguous. The specimen was PBMCs, mostly from graft donor cells, collected 180 days after TCRalphabeta/CD19-depleted stem cell transplant. CDR3 nucleotide sequence: TGTGCCAGCAGTGTTGGACGCAATGAGCATTTCTTC. The encoded protein is CASSVGRNEHFF.